The clone carrying this TCR beta chain counts as medium-sized. The CDR3 has 16 residues. Germline lookup yields CDR1 SGHVS and CDR2 FQNEAQ. V gave up 5 bases and J gave up 3 bases; unmatched junction bases: 3. These data originate in a study of OX40 agonist ivuxolimab in advanced cancers. Turning to the study itself: Dose-escalation patients were diagnosed with hepatocellular carcinoma, melanoma, renal cell cancer or head and neck cancer.

The protocol was immunoSEQ multiplex PCR, while the TCRdb copy is restricted to in-frame clones and leaves out a portion. The data hold about 73,000 clones, with approximately 90% observed a single time. Blood specimens came from baseline, cycle 4 day 1, and cycle 7 day 1. The sample here was CD4+ or CD8+ T cells sorted from blood, taken in a trial of the OX40 agonist ivuxolimab. The chain carries TRBV7-8 and TRBJ2-1; 14 nucleotides match TRBD2. This TCR derives from an adult with an advanced solid tumor such as melanoma, head and neck, liver or kidney cancer. The DNA for the CDR3 is TGTGCCAGCAGCCCCGGGACTAGCGGGAGCTACAATGAGCAGTTCTTC. It yields the protein CASSPGTSGSYNEQFF.